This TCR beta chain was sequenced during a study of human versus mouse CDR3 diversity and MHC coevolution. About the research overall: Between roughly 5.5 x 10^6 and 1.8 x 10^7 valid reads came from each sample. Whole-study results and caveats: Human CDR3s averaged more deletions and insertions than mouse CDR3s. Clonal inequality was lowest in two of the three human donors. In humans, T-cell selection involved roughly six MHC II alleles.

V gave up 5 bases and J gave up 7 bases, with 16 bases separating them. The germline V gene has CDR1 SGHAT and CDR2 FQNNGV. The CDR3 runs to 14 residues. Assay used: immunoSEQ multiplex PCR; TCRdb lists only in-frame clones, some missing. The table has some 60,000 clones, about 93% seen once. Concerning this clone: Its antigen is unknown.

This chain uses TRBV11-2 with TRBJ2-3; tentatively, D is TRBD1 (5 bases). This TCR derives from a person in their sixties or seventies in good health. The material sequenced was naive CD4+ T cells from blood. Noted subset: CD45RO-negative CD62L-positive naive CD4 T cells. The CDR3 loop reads CASSLGVTTYTQYF. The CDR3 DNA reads TGTGCCAGCAGCCTAGGGGTGACAACTTATACGCAGTATTTT.